This is a list of T cell receptor beta chains from one sample in a study of siplizumab effects on memory and regulatory T cells. Some clones are missing from TCRdb's copy, which holds only in-frame ones; the method was immunoSEQ multiplex PCR. The sample includes approximately 100,000 clones, roughly nine tenths of them seen just once. The specimen sequenced was Tregs sorted from blood. These receptors all stem from a human donor in good health. Each CDR3 is given with its conserved first and last residue. The order of the fields is J gene, V gene, D gene, clone size, CDR3 length, CDR3 protein, CDR3 DNA. D genes are given only for firm matches. Clone size is stated in some rows and not others, as once, few, many or a class when expanded.

J: TRBJ2-1
V: TRBV11-2
D: TRBD2
size: once
length: 15
CDR3: CASSFRSSGYNEQFF
DNA: TGTGCCAGCAGCTTTCGTTCTAGCGGGTACAATGAGCAGTTCTTC

J: TRBJ2-7
V: TRBV19
D: TRBD1
size: NA
length: 15
CDR3: CASRRGGQGIYEQYF
DNA: TGTGCCAGTAGAAGAGGGGGACAGGGGATCTACGAGCAGTACTTC

J: TRBJ1-2
V: TRBV25-1
D: NA
size: NA
length: 13
CDR3: CASSNTRSYGYTF
DNA: TGTGCCAGCAGTAACACACGTAGCTATGGCTACACCTTC

J: TRBJ2-7
V: TRBV4-1
D: TRBD1
size: NA
length: 15
CDR3: CASSQEGQGIGEQYF
DNA: TGCGCCAGCAGCCAAGAGGGACAGGGAATAGGCGAGCAGTACTTC

J: TRBJ2-1
V: TRBV18
D: NA
size: NA
length: 13
CDR3: CASSPLDHNEQFF
DNA: TGTGCCAGCTCACCACTAGACCACAATGAGCAGTTCTTC

J: TRBJ2-1
V: TRBV5-4
D: NA
size: NA
length: 13
CDR3: CASSLAGKNEQFF
DNA: TGTGCCAGCAGCTTGGCCGGGAAAAATGAGCAGTTCTTC

J: TRBJ1-2
V: TRBV18
D: NA
size: NA
length: 13
CDR3: CASSPRRMDGYTF
DNA: TGTGCCAGCTCACCACGTCGGATGGATGGCTACACCTTC

J: TRBJ2-7
V: TRBV5-5
D: NA
size: NA
length: 14
CDR3: CASSPPSRVVEQYF
DNA: TGTGCCAGCAGCCCCCCAAGTAGGGTCGTCGAGCAGTACTTC

J: TRBJ1-2
V: TRBV7-9
D: NA
size: NA
length: 15
CDR3: CASSLDLRPNYGYTF
DNA: TGTGCCAGCAGCTTAGATTTGAGACCTAACTATGGCTACACCTTC

J: TRBJ2-1
V: TRBV27
D: TRBD2
size: once
length: 16
CDR3: CASTPLGGGRDNEQFF
DNA: TGTGCCAGCACCCCCCTAGGGGGCGGGAGGGACAATGAGCAGTTCTTC

J: TRBJ1-1
V: TRBV2
D: NA
size: NA
length: 13
CDR3: CATSGGWNTEAFF
DNA: TGTGCCACCTCGGGGGGTTGGAACACTGAAGCTTTCTTT

J: TRBJ2-3
V: TRBV5-1
D: NA
size: NA
length: 13
CDR3: CASSLTGTDTQYF
DNA: TGCGCCAGCAGCTTGACAGGTACAGATACGCAGTATTTT

J: TRBJ2-7
V: TRBV19
D: NA
size: NA
length: 14
CDR3: CASSSVPTSYEQYF
DNA: TGTGCCAGTAGTAGTGTGCCTACTTCCTACGAGCAGTACTTC

J: TRBJ2-3
V: TRBV9
D: NA
size: NA
length: 14
CDR3: CASSVLGYTDTQYF
DNA: TGTGCCAGCAGCGTATTGGGATACACAGATACGCAGTATTTT

J: TRBJ2-6
V: TRBV27
D: TRBD1
size: few
length: 14
CDR3: CASSTWDRGPSKSF
DNA: TGTGCCAGCAGTACTTGGGACAGGGGGCCCTCAAAGTCTTTC

J: TRBJ2-2
V: TRBV5-4
D: TRBD2
size: NA
length: 16
CDR3: CASSWGLAGDTGELFF
DNA: TGTGCCAGCAGCTGGGGACTAGCGGGTGATACCGGGGAGCTGTTTTTT

J: TRBJ2-5
V: TRBV28
D: NA
size: once
length: 12
CDR3: CASSQGQETQYF
DNA: TGTGCCAGCAGTCAGGGCCAAGAGACCCAGTACTTC

J: TRBJ1-1
V: TRBV19
D: NA
size: NA
length: 16
CDR3: CASRDRGPSGYTEAFF
DNA: TGTGCCAGTAGAGACCGGGGCCCGAGTGGGTACACTGAAGCTTTCTTT

J: TRBJ1-5
V: TRBV19
D: NA
size: NA
length: 16
CDR3: CASSIATRGPLGPQHF
DNA: TGTGCCAGTAGTATAGCGACCAGGGGCCCCCTGGGGCCCCAGCATTTT

J: TRBJ2-6
V: TRBV7-3
D: NA
size: once
length: 15
CDR3: CASSLHGSGANVLTF
DNA: TGTGCCAGCAGCTTACATGGTTCTGGGGCCAACGTCCTGACTTTC

J: TRBJ1-2
V: TRBV5-1
D: NA
size: once
length: 15
CDR3: CASSFYRESGYGYTF
DNA: TGCGCCAGCAGCTTTTACAGGGAGTCCGGGTATGGCTACACCTTC

J: TRBJ1-2
V: TRBV29-1
D: NA
size: once
length: 11
CDR3: CSVETLYGYTF
DNA: TGCAGCGTTGAAACGTTGTATGGCTACACCTTC

J: TRBJ2-2
V: TRBV29-1
D: NA
size: NA
length: 13
CDR3: CSATPVGTGELFF
DNA: TGCAGCGCTACTCCCGTAGGCACCGGGGAGCTGTTTTTT

J: TRBJ2-5
V: TRBV29-1
D: NA
size: NA
length: 13
CDR3: CSVGGGIQETQYF
DNA: TGCAGCGTTGGAGGGGGAATCCAAGAGACCCAGTACTTC

J: TRBJ2-3
V: TRBV5-1
D: NA
size: NA
length: 15
CDR3: CASRDGGLNRDTQYF
DNA: TGCGCCAGCAGGGATGGGGGGCTAAATAGGGATACGCAGTATTTT

J: TRBJ2-5
V: TRBV27
D: NA
size: NA
length: 13
CDR3: CASSLSVQETQYF
DNA: TGTGCCAGCAGTTTAAGTGTACAAGAGACCCAGTACTTC

J: TRBJ2-2
V: TRBV10-3
D: NA
size: NA
length: 16
CDR3: CATLPRDTPSGGELFF
DNA: TGTGCCACCCTACCCCGGGACACTCCTTCAGGAGGGGAGCTGTTTTTT

J: TRBJ1-5
V: TRBV28
D: TRBD1
size: NA
length: 16
CDR3: CASRGRGSYSNQPQHF
DNA: TGTGCCAGCAGGGGCAGGGGGTCGTATAGCAATCAGCCCCAGCATTTT

J: TRBJ2-7
V: TRBV7-9
D: NA
size: NA
length: 13
CDR3: CASSLEGPYEQYF
DNA: TGTGCCAGCAGCTTAGAAGGCCCCTACGAGCAGTACTTC

J: TRBJ1-5
V: TRBV19
D: NA
size: NA
length: 12
CDR3: CASGRPHQPQHF
DNA: TGTGCCAGTGGGAGACCCCATCAGCCCCAGCATTTT

J: TRBJ2-7
V: TRBV15
D: TRBD2
size: NA
length: 19
CDR3: CATSRVYKSSGGSSYEQYF
DNA: TGTGCCACCAGCAGAGTATATAAGTCTAGCGGGGGGAGCTCCTACGAGCAGTACTTC

J: TRBJ1-4
V: TRBV9
D: NA
size: once
length: 16
CDR3: CASSVGGGPANEKLFF
DNA: TGTGCCAGCAGCGTAGGAGGGGGGCCAGCTAATGAAAAACTGTTTTTT

J: TRBJ2-3
V: TRBV27
D: NA
size: NA
length: 18
CDR3: CASSLQGLAGASTDTQYF
DNA: TGTGCCAGCAGCTTACAGGGGCTTGCGGGAGCTAGCACAGATACGCAGTATTTT

J: TRBJ1-5
V: TRBV11-2
D: NA
size: NA
length: 14
CDR3: CASSSGRVNQPQHF
DNA: TGTGCCAGCAGCTCCGGACGGGTTAATCAGCCCCAGCATTTT

J: TRBJ2-2
V: TRBV5-1
D: TRBD1
size: NA
length: 14
CDR3: CASISGTGIGELFF
DNA: TGCGCCAGCATAAGCGGGACAGGGATCGGGGAGCTGTTTTTT

J: TRBJ1-4
V: TRBV28
D: TRBD1
size: NA
length: 13
CDR3: CAAEGAVGEKLFF
DNA: TGTGCCGCGGAGGGGGCGGTAGGTGAAAAACTGTTTTTT

J: TRBJ2-7
V: TRBV11-2
D: NA
size: NA
length: 14
CDR3: CASSLYQFSYEQYF
DNA: TGTGCCAGCAGCTTATACCAGTTCTCCTACGAGCAGTACTTC

J: TRBJ2-5
V: TRBV29-1
D: NA
size: NA
length: 14
CDR3: CSVPGQLVGETQYF
DNA: TGCAGCGTCCCCGGACAGCTAGTCGGTGAGACCCAGTACTTC

J: TRBJ1-4
V: TRBV7-2
D: NA
size: NA
length: 15
CDR3: CASSWTDSTNEKLFF
DNA: TGTGCCAGCAGCTGGACGGATTCAACTAATGAAAAACTGTTTTTT

J: TRBJ1-1
V: TRBV4-1
D: NA
size: once
length: 18
CDR3: CASSQSLVEATMNTEAFF
DNA: TGCGCCAGCAGCCAATCCCTTGTCGAGGCGACCATGAACACTGAAGCTTTCTTT

J: TRBJ2-7
V: TRBV7-2
D: NA
size: NA
length: 15
CDR3: CASSSGTPINYEQYF
DNA: TGTGCCAGCAGCTCCGGGACTCCAATAAACTACGAGCAGTACTTC

J: TRBJ2-3
V: TRBV19
D: NA
size: NA
length: 16
CDR3: CASSLLASPSTDTQYF
DNA: TGTGCCAGTAGCCTCCTAGCGTCACCTAGCACAGATACGCAGTATTTT

J: TRBJ2-1
V: TRBV6-1
D: NA
size: NA
length: 14
CDR3: CASLRGARYNEQFF
DNA: TGTGCCAGCTTAAGGGGGGCCAGATACAATGAGCAGTTCTTC

J: TRBJ2-1
V: TRBV5-1
D: TRBD2
size: NA
length: 16
CDR3: CASSLVSGLQYNEQFF
DNA: TGCGCCAGCAGCTTGGTGTCGGGACTACAATACAATGAGCAGTTCTTC

J: TRBJ1-1
V: TRBV5-1
D: NA
size: NA
length: 15
CDR3: CASSWRAGGRTEAFF
DNA: TGCGCCAGCAGCTGGAGGGCGGGGGGAAGGACTGAAGCTTTCTTT

J: TRBJ1-2
V: TRBV7-9
D: NA
size: NA
length: 16
CDR3: CASSLYPTGANYGYTF
DNA: TGTGCCAGCAGCTTGTATCCCACAGGAGCTAACTATGGCTACACCTTC

J: TRBJ2-2
V: TRBV9
D: NA
size: few
length: 13
CDR3: CASRRDYTGELFF
DNA: TGTGCCAGCAGGAGGGATTACACCGGGGAGCTGTTTTTT

J: TRBJ2-1
V: TRBV5-1
D: NA
size: NA
length: 14
CDR3: CASSPRVSYNEQFF
DNA: TGCGCCAGCAGCCCACGTGTTTCCTACAATGAGCAGTTCTTC

J: TRBJ2-7
V: TRBV11-2
D: NA
size: NA
length: 15
CDR3: CAGSSPLEVAYEQYF
DNA: TGTGCCGGCAGCTCCCCCTTGGAGGTAGCCTACGAGCAGTACTTC

J: TRBJ1-3
V: TRBV6-5
D: NA
size: NA
length: 15
CDR3: CASSYRLPAGNTIYF
DNA: TGTGCCAGCAGTTACCGGCTCCCAGCTGGAAACACCATATATTTT

J: TRBJ1-5
V: TRBV2
D: TRBD1
size: NA
length: 14
CDR3: CASSVGGGDQPQHF
DNA: TGTGCCAGCAGTGTCGGAGGGGGCGACCAGCCCCAGCATTTT

J: TRBJ1-6
V: TRBV30
D: NA
size: NA
length: 14
CDR3: CAWSRATGSSPLHF
DNA: TGTGCCTGGAGTCGCGCAACGGGGAGTTCACCCCTCCACTTT

J: TRBJ2-1
V: TRBV5-1
D: NA
size: NA
length: 13
CDR3: CASSSPTWNEQFF
DNA: TGCGCCAGCAGCTCTCCGACCTGGAATGAGCAGTTCTTC

J: TRBJ1-1
V: TRBV2
D: NA
size: NA
length: 14
CDR3: CAKQTGSMNTEAFF
DNA: TGTGCCAAACAGACAGGTTCCATGAACACTGAAGCTTTCTTT

J: TRBJ2-7
V: TRBV28
D: NA
size: NA
length: 11
CDR3: CASRVDTEQYF
DNA: TGTGCCAGCAGGGTAGATACCGAGCAGTACTTC

J: TRBJ1-2
V: TRBV10-3
D: NA
size: NA
length: 14
CDR3: CAISESTGFYGYTF
DNA: TGTGCCATCAGTGAGTCGACAGGCTTCTATGGCTACACCTTC

J: TRBJ1-1
V: TRBV5-5
D: NA
size: NA
length: 15
CDR3: CASSLVTAGGTEAFF
DNA: TGTGCCAGCAGCTTGGTAACGGCGGGAGGCACTGAAGCTTTCTTT

J: TRBJ1-2
V: TRBV5-4
D: NA
size: NA
length: 14
CDR3: CASSFSRELGGYTF
DNA: TGTGCCAGCAGCTTTTCCCGGGAATTGGGTGGCTACACCTTC

J: TRBJ1-5
V: TRBV30
D: NA
size: few
length: 14
CDR3: CAWSSENSNQPQHF
DNA: TGTGCCTGGAGTAGTGAAAATAGCAATCAGCCCCAGCATTTT

J: TRBJ2-2
V: TRBV30
D: TRBD2
size: once
length: 14
CDR3: CAWTGLAGARELFF
DNA: TGTGCCTGGACTGGACTAGCGGGGGCTAGGGAGCTGTTTTTT